This entry is about one T cell receptor (beta chain). What it binds is unknown. These data come from a study of chemoradiotherapy in HPV16-positive cancers. Study-level information: Candidate HPV-specific T-cell clones and common TCR motifs came from functional assays in a couple of HPV16-positive patients. Whole-study results and caveats: Better recurrence-free survival went with HPV-responsive T-cell expansion in HPV16-positive patients. During treatment, candidate HPV-specific clones and E7-related motifs expanded in tumor.

Clones were read by immunoSEQ multiplex PCR, and TCRdb kept only the in-frame ones, dropping some. The sample records 30,000 or so clones, about nine tenths being singletons. In germline, CDR1 is SGHNT, CDR2 YYREEE (reference sequence). The junction had 5 bases not matched to a gene; V was cut back by 1 base and J by 3 bases. This CDR3 region has 15 residues. The source of this sequence is a human donor with HPV-associated anogenital cancer. The sample was blood, taken from a patient who underwent chemoradiotherapy. This chain joins TRBV5-4 and TRBJ2-7, with 9 bases fitting TRBD2. The CDR3 sequence is CASSLSGGLYYEQYF. The CDR3 nucleotides are TGTGCCAGCAGCTTGAGCGGGGGGCTTTACTACGAGCAGTACTTC. The full variable domain, in which reference TRBV5-4 and TRBJ2-7 provide the parts outside the CDR3, is ETGVTQSPTHLIKTRGQQVTLRCSSQSGHNTVSWYQQALGQGPQFIFQYYREEENGRGNFPPRFSGLQFPNYSSELNVNALELDDSALYLCASSLSGGLYYEQYFGPGTRLTVT.